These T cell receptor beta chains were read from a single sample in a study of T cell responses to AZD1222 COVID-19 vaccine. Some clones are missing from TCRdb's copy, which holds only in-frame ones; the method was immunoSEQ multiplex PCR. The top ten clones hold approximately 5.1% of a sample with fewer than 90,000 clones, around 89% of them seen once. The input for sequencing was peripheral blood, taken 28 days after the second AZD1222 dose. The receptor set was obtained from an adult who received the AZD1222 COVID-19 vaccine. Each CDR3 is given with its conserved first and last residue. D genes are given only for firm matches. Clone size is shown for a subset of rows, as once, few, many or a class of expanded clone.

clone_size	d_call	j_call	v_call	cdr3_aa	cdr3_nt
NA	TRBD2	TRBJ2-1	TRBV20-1	CSASGGLVGYNEQFF	TGCAGTGCTAGTGGGGGACTAGTGGGATACAATGAGCAGTTCTTC
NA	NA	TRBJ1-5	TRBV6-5	CASSYVSFNQPQHF	TGTGCCAGCAGTTACGTGAGTTTCAATCAGCCCCAGCATTTT
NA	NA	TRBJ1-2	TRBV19	CASSIEINYGYTF	TGTGCCAGTAGTATAGAGATTAACTATGGCTACACCTTC
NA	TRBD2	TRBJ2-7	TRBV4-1	CASSPATSSGGAYEQYF	TGCGCCAGCAGCCCCGCGACCTCTAGCGGGGGGGCTTACGAGCAGTACTTC
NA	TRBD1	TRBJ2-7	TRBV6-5	CASSYDRGNEQYF	TGTGCCAGCAGTTACGACAGGGGAAACGAGCAGTACTTC
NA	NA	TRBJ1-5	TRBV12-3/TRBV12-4	CASSEMSSTPQHF	TGTGCCAGCAGTGAGATGTCATCAACACCCCAGCATTTT
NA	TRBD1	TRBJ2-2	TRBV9	CASSVGDSNTGELFF	TGTGCCAGCAGCGTAGGGGACAGTAACACCGGGGAGCTGTTTTTT
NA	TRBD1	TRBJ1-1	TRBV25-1	CASSGQTGADTEAFF	TGTGCCAGCAGTGGCCAGACAGGGGCGGACACTGAAGCTTTCTTT
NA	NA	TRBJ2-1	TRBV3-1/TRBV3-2	CASSLPAASYNEQFF	TGTGCCAGCAGCCTCCCAGCGGCCTCTTACAATGAGCAGTTCTTC
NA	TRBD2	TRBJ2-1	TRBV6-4	CASSDSTSGGANEQFF	TGTGCCAGCAGTGACTCGACTAGCGGGGGGGCCAATGAGCAGTTCTTC
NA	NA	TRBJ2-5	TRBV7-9	CASSLRQGQETQYF	TGTGCCAGCAGCTTGCGGCAGGGCCAAGAGACCCAGTACTTC
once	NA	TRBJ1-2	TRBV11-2	CASSPNGVSYGYTF	TGTGCCAGCAGCCCCAACGGGGTTTCCTATGGCTACACCTTC
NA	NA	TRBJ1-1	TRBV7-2	CASSLGTVNTEAFF	TGTGCCAGCAGCTTAGGTACAGTGAACACTGAAGCTTTCTTT